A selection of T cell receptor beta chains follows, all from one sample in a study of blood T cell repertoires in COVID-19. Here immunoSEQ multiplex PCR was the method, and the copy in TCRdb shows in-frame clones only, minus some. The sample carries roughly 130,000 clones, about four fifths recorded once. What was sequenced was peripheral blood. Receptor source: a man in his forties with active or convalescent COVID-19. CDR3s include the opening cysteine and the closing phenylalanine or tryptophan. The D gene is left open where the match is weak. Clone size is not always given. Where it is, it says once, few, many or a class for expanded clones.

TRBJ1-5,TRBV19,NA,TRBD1,CASEDRAGQPQHF,TGTGCCAGTGAGGACAGGGCAGGTCAGCCCCAGCATTTT
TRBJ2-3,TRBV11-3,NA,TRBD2,CASSLALGGGNTDTQYF,TGTGCCAGCAGCTTAGCTCTCGGCGGGGGGAACACAGATACGCAGTATTTT
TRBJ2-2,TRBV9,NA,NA,CASSVSQVTGELFF,TGTGCCAGCAGCGTATCACAGGTCACCGGGGAGCTGTTTTTT
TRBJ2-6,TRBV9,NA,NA,CASSGIAANVLTF,TGTGCCAGCAGCGGCATAGCGGCCAACGTCCTGACTTTC
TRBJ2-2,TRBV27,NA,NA,CASTILGHPTGELFF,TGTGCCAGCACCATACTAGGTCATCCCACCGGGGAGCTGTTTTTT
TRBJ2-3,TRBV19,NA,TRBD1,CASSSGGFTDTQYF,TGTGCCAGTAGTTCAGGGGGCTTCACAGATACGCAGTATTTT
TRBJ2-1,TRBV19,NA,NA,CASRLGENEQFF,TGTGCCAGTAGGCTCGGGGAAAATGAGCAGTTCTTC
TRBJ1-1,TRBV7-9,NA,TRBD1,CASSSQGALNTEAFF,TGTGCCAGCAGCTCGCAGGGGGCCTTGAACACTGAAGCTTTCTTT
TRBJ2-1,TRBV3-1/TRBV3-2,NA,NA,CASSQARGSYNEQFF,TGTGCCAGCAGCCAAGCTCGCGGGTCTTACAATGAGCAGTTCTTC
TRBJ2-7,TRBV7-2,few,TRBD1,CASSLRDRVYHEQYF,TGTGCCAGCAGCTTACGGGACAGGGTATACCACGAGCAGTACTTC
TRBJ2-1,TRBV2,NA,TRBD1,CASSTDRGGRNEQFF,TGTGCCAGCAGTACGGACAGGGGCGGCCGCAATGAGCAGTTCTTC
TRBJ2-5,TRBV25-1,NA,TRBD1,CASSEYMTGGWETQYF,TGTGCCAGCAGTGAATATATGACAGGGGGCTGGGAGACCCAGTACTTC
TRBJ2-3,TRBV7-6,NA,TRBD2,CASSLGLASADTQYF,TGTGCCAGCAGCTTAGGACTAGCGAGCGCAGATACGCAGTATTTT
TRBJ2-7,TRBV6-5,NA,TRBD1,CASSYRGQGYEQYF,TGTGCCAGCAGTTACCGGGGACAGGGCTACGAGCAGTACTTC
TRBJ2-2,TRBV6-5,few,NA,CASTRGLEAGELFF,TGTGCCAGCACCCGCGGTTTAGAGGCCGGGGAGCTGTTTTTT
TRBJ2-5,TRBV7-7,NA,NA,CASSPRDQETQYF,TGTGCCAGCAGCCCTCGGGACCAAGAGACCCAGTACTTC
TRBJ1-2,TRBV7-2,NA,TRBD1,CASSPVTGSGYTF,TGTGCCAGCAGCCCCGTGACAGGGAGTGGCTACACCTTC
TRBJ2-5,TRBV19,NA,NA,CASSIVAGVQETQYF,TGTGCCAGTAGTATAGTGGCAGGGGTCCAAGAGACCCAGTACTTC
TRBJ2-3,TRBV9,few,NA,CASSGAGKTKLTDTQYF,TGTGCCAGCAGCGGAGCGGGTAAGACCAAACTCACAGATACGCAGTATTTT
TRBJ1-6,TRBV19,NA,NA,CASSMVAETSYNSPLHF,TGTGCCAGTAGTATGGTAGCGGAAACCTCCTATAATTCACCCCTCCACTTT
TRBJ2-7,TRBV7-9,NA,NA,CASSLQQGEGEQYF,TGTGCCAGCAGCTTACAACAGGGGGAGGGCGAGCAGTACTTC
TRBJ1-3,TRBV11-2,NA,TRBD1,CASSLDTIQGDTIYF,TGTGCCAGCAGCTTAGACACAATCCAGGGGGACACCATATATTTT
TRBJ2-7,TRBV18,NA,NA,CASSLKDTSYEQYF,TGTGCCAGCTCACTAAAGGACACCTCCTACGAGCAGTACTTC
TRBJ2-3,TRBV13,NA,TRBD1,CASSQGTGRADTQYF,TGTGCCAGCAGCCAAGGGACAGGGAGGGCAGATACGCAGTATTTT
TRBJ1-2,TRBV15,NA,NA,CATSSVQGWYGYTF,TGTGCCACCAGCAGTGTACAGGGATGGTATGGCTACACCTTC